Given below is one TCR beta chain in context. What it binds is not known. With only one base between it and a far larger clone, this is likely a read error. These data come from a study of shared clonotypes between healthy human individuals. Study conclusions and caveats: The study generally estimated greater richness for naive than memory subsets.

Sequenced by immunoSEQ multiplex PCR; TCRdb stores in-frame clones only, minus some. The repertoire holds about 710,000 clones, around 70% seen once, with approximately 1.8% in the top ten. From CD4+ cells came CD45RA+ naive and CD45RA-negative memory subsets. The CDR3 covers 12 residues. CDR1 is MDHEN, CDR2 SYDVKM, per germline. Source material: memory CD4+ T cells sorted from blood. Subset here: CD45RA-negative fraction. This TCR was sampled from a woman aged 25 to 39 in good health. This chain joins TRBV28 and TRBJ2-7; D is unclear. The CDR3 DNA is TGTGCCAGCAATTTAGTCCTCGGGGAGCAGTACTTC. Its protein is CASNLVLGEQYF.